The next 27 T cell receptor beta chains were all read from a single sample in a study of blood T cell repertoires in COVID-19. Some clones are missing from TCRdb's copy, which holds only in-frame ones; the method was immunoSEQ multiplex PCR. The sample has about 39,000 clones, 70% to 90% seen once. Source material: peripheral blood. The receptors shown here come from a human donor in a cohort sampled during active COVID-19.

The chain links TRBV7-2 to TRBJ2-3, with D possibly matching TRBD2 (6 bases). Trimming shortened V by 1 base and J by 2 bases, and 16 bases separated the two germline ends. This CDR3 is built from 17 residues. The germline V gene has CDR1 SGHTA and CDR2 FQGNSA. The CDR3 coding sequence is TGTGCCAGCAGCTTAGTAGCCAGCGGGCTATCCACAGATACGCAGTATTTT. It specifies CASSLVASGLSTDTQYF.

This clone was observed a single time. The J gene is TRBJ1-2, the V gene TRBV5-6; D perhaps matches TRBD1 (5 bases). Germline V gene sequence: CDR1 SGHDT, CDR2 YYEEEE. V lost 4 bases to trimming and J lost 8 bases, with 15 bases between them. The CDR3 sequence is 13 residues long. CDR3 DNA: TGTGCCAGCAGCGCTGGGGGGGGAGAGGGCTACACCTTC. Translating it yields CASSAGGGEGYTF. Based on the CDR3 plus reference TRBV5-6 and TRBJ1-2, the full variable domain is DAGVTQSPTHLIKTRGQQVTLRCSPKSGHDTVSWYQQALGQGPQFIFQYYEEEERQRGNFPDRFSGHQFPNYSSELNVNALLLGDSALYLCASSAGGGEGYTFGSGTRLTVV.

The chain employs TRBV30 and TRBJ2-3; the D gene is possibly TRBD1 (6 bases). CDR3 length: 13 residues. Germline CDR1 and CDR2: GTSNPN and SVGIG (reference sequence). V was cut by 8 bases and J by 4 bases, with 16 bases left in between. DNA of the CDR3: TGTGCCCGATCATCGACAGGACCAGATACGCAGTATTTT. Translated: CARSSTGPDTQYF. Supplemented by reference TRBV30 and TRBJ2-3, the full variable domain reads SQTIHQWPATLVQPVGSPLSLECTVEGTSNPNLYWYRQAAGRGLQLLFYSVGIGQISSEVPQNLSASRPQDRQFILSSKKLLLSDSGFYLCARSSTGPDTQYFGPGTRLTVL.

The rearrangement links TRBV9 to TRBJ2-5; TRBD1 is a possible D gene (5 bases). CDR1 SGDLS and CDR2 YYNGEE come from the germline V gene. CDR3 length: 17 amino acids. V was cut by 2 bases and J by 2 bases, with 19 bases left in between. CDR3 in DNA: TGTGCCAGCAGCGTCAACCCCCATCAGGGATTTCAAGAGACCCAGTACTTC. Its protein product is CASSVNPHQGFQETQYF. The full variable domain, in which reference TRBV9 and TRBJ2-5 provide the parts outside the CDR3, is DSGVTQTPKHLITATGQRVTLRCSPRSGDLSVYWYQQSLDQGLQFLIQYYNGEERAKGNILERFSAQQFPDLHSELNLSSLELGDSALYFCASSVNPHQGFQETQYFGPGTRLLVL.

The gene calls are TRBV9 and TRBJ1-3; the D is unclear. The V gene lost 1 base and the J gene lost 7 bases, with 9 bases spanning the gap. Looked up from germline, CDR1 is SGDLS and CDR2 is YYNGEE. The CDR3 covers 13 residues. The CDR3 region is CASSVPGVNTIYF. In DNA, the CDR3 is TGTGCCAGCAGCGTACCCGGGGTGAACACCATATATTTT.

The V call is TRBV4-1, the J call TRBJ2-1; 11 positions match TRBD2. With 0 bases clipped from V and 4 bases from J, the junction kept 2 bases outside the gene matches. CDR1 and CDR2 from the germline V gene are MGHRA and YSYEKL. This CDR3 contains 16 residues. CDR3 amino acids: CASSQEASGGYNEQFF. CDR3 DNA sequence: TGCGCCAGCAGCCAAGAGGCTAGCGGGGGGTACAATGAGCAGTTCTTC.

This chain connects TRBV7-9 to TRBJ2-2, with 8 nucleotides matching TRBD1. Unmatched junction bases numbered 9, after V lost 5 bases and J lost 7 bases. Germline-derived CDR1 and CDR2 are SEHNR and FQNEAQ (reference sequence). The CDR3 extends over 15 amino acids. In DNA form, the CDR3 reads TGTGCCAGCAGCCAGGCGTCAGGGGGCCACGGGGAGCTGTTTTTT. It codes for CASSQASGGHGELFF.

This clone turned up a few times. In DNA form, the CDR3 reads TGTGCCAGCAGCTTGGGAGACGCCCGGGAGGCAACAGATACGCAGTATTTT. Translation gives CASSLGDAREATDTQYF. The chain joins TRBV5-6 to TRBJ2-3, with TRBD2 matching 7 bases. The CDR3 runs to 17 residues. V trimming: 0 bases; J trimming: 3 bases; junction bases outside the gene matches: 10. Germline-derived CDR1 and CDR2 are SGHDT and YYEEEE.

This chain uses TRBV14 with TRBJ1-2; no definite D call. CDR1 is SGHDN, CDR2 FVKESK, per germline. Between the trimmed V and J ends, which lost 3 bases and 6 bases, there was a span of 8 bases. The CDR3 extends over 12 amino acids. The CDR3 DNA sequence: TGTGCCAGCAGCCAGGGGAGGAATGGCTACACCTTC. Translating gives CASSQGRNGYTF.

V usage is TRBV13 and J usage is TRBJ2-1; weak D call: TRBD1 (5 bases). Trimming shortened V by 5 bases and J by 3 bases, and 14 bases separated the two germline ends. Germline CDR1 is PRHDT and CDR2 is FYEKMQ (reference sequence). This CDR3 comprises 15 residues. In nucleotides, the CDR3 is TGTGCCAGCAGCCCACCAGACAGAGTCTACAATGAGCAGTTCTTC. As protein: CASSPPDRVYNEQFF.

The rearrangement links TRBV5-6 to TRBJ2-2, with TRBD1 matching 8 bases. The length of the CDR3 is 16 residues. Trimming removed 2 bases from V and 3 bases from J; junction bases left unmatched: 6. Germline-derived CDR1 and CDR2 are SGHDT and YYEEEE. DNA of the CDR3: TGTGCCAGCAGCTTCTCGGACAGGGTATACACCGGGGAGCTGTTTTTT. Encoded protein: CASSFSDRVYTGELFF.

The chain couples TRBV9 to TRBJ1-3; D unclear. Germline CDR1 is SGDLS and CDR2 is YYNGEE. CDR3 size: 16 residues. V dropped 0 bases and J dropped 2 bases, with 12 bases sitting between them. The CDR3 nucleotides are TGTGCCAGCAGCGTAGAATACAGCTTTACTGGAAACACCATATATTTT. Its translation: CASSVEYSFTGNTIYF.

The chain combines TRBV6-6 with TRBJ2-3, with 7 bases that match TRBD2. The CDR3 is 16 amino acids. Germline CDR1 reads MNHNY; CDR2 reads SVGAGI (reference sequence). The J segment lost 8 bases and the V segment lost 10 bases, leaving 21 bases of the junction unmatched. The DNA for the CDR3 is TGTGCCACCAGACCCGATGGGCGGGGGAGTTTATCTACGCAGTATTTT. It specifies CATRPDGRGSLSTQYF.

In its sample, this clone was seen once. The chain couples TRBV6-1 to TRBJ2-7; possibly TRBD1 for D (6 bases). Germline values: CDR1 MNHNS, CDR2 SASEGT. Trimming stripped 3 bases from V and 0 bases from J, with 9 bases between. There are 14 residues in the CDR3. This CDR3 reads CASSEVGASYEQYF. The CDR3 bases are TGTGCCAGCAGTGAGGTGGGGGCCTCCTACGAGCAGTACTTC.

CDR3 nucleotides: TGTGCCAGCACGGACAGATTCAATCAGCCCCAGCATTTT. It translates to CASTDRFNQPQHF. V gene TRBV2 combines with J gene TRBJ1-5; TRBD1 is a possible D gene (6 bases). Germline V gene data show CDR1 as SNHLY and CDR2 as FYNNEI. Trimming removed 7 bases at V and 3 bases at J, with 10 bases between. CDR3 length: 13 amino acids.

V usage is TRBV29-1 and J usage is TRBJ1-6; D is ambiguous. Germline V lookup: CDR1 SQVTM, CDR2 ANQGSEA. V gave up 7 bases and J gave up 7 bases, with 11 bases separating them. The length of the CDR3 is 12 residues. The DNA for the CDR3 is TGCAGCGCCGGAGACTGGAATTCACCCCTCCACTTT. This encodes CSAGDWNSPLHF. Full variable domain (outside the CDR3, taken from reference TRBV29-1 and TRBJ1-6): SAVISQKPSRDICQRGTSLTIQCQVDSQVTMMFWYRQQPGQSLTLIATANQGSEATYESGFVIDKFPISRPNLTFSTLTVSNMSPEDSSIYLCSAGDWNSPLHFGNGTRLTVT.

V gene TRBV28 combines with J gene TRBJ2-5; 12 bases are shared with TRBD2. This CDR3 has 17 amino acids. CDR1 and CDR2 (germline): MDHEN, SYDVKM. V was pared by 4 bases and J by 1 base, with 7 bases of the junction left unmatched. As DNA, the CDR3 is TGTGCCAGCAGTTACCATAGGACTAGCGGGGCCCAAGAGACCCAGTACTTC. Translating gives CASSYHRTSGAQETQYF.

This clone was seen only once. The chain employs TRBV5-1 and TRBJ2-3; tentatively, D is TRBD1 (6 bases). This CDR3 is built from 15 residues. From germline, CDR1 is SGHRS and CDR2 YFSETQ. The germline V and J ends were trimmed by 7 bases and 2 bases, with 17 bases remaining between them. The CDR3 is CASRPGVGSTDTQYF. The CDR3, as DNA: TGCGCCAGCCGCCCAGGGGTGGGCTCCACAGATACGCAGTATTTT.

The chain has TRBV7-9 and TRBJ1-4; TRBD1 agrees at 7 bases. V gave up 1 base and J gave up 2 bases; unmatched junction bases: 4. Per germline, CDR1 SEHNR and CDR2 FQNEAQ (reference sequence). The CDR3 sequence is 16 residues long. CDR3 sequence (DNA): TGTGCCAGCAGCTTAGTGACAGGGCGGACTAATGAAAAACTGTTTTTT. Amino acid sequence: CASSLVTGRTNEKLFF. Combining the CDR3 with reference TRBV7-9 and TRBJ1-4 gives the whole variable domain DTGVSQNPRHKITKRGQNVTFRCDPISEHNRLYWYRQTLGQGPEFLTYFQNEAQLEKSRLLSDRFSAERPKGSFSTLEIQRTEQGDSAMYLCASSLVTGRTNEKLFFGSGTQLSVL.

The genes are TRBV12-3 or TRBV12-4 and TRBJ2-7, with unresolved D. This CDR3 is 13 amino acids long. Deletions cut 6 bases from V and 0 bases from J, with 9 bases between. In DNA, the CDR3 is TGTGCCAGCAGACCCGAGAGCTCCTACGAGCAGTACTTC. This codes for CASRPESSYEQYF.

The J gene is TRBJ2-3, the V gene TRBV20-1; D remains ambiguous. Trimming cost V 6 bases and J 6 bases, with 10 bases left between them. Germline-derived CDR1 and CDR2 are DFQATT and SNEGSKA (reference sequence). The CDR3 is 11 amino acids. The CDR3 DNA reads TGCAGTGCCCCTTTTGTTGATACGCAGTATTTT. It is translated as CSAPFVDTQYF.

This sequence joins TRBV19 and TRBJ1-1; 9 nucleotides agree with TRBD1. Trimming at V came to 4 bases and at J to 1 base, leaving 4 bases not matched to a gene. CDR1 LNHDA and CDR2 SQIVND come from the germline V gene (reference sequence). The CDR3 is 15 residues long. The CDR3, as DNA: TGTGCCAGTAGTACCTCGGGACAGGGGAACACTGAAGCTTTCTTT. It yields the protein CASSTSGQGNTEAFF. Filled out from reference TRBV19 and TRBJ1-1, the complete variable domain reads DGGITQSPKYLFRKEGQNVTLSCEQNLNHDAMYWYRQDPGQGLRLIYYSQIVNDFQKGDIAEGYSVSREKKESFPLTVTSAQKNPTAFYLCASSTSGQGNTEAFFGQGTRLTVV.

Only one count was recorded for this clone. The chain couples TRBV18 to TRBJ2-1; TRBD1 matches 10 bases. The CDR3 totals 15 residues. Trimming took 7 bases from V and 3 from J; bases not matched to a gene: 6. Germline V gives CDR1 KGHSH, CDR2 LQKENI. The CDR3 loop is CASCWTGGDYNEQFF. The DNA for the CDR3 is TGTGCCAGCTGTTGGACAGGGGGGGACTACAATGAGCAGTTCTTC. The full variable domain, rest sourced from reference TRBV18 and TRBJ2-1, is NAGVMQNPRHLVRRRGQEARLRCSPMKGHSHVYWYRQLPEEGLKFMVYLQKENIIDESGMPKERFSAEFPKEGPSILRIQQVVRGDSAAYFCASCWTGGDYNEQFFGPGTRLTVL.

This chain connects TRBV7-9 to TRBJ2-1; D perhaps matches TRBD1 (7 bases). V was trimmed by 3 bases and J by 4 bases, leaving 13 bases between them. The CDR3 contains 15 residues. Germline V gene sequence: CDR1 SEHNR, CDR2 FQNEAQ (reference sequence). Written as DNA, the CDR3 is TGTGCCAGCAGCTTCGTCAGGGGGGTGTACAATGAGCAGTTCTTC. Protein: CASSFVRGVYNEQFF.

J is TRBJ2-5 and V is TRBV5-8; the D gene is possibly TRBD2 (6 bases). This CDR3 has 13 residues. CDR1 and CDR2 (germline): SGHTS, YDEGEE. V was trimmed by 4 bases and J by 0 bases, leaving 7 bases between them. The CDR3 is CASSAGHQETQYF. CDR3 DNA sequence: TGTGCCAGCAGCGCGGGGCACCAAGAGACCCAGTACTTC.

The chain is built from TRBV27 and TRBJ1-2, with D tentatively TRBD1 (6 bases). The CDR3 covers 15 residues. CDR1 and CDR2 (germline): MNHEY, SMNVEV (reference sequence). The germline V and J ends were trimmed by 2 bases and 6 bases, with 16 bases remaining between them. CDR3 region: CASSLSDRRRDGYTF. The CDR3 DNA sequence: TGTGCCAGCAGTTTAAGCGACAGGAGGAGAGATGGCTACACCTTC.

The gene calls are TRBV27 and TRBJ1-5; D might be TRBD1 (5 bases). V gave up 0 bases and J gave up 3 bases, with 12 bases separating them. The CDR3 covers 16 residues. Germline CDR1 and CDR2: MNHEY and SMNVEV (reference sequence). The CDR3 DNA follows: TGTGCCAGCAGTTTATCGGGGCAGGGCCTCAATCAGCCCCAGCATTTT. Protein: CASSLSGQGLNQPQHF.